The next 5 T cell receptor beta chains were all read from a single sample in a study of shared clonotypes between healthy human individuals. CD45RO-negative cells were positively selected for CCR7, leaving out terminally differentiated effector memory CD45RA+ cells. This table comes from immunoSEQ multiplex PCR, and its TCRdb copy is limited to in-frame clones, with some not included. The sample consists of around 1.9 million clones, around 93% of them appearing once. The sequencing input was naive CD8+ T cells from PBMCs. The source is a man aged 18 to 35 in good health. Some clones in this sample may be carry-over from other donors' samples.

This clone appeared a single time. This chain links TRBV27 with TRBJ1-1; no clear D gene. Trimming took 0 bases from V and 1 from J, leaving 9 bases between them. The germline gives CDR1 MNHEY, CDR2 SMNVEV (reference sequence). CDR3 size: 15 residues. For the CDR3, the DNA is TGTGCCAGCAGTTTATCGATAGAGGGGAACACTGAAGCTTTCTTT. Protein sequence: CASSLSIEGNTEAFF.

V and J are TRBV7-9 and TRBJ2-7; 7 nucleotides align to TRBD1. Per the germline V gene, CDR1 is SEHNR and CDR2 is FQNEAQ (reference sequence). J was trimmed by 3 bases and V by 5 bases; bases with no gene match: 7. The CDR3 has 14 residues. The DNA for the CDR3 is TGTGCCAGCAGCCCGACAGGGAACCACTACGAGCAGTACTTC. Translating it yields CASSPTGNHYEQYF.

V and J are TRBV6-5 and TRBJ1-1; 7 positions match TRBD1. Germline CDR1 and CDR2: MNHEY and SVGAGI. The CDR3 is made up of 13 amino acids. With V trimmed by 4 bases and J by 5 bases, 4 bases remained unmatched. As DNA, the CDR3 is TGTGCCAGCAGTTCGGGACAGCGTACTGAAGCTTTCTTT. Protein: CASSSGQRTEAFF.

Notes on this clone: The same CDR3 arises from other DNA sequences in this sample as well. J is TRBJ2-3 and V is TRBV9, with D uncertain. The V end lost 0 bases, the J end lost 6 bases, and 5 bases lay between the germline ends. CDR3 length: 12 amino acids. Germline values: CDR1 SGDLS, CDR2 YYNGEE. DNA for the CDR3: TGTGCCAGCAGCGTAGGCAGTGATACGCAGTATTTT. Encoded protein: CASSVGSDTQYF.

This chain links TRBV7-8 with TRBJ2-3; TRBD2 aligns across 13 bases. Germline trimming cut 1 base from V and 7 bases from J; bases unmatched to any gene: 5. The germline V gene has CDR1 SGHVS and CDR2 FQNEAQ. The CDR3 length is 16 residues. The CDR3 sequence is CASSLDGLAGVYTQYF. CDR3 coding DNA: TGTGCCAGCAGCTTAGACGGACTAGCGGGAGTATATACGCAGTATTTT.